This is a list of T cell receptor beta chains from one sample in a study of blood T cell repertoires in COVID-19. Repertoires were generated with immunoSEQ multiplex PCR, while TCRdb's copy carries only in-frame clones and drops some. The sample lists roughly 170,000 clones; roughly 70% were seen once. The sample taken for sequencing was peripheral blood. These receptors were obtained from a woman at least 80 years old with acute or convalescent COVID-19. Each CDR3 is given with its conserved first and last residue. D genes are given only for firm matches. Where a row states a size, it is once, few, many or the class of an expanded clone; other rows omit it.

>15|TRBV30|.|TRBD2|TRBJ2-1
TGTGCCTGGAGCCCGTGGACTAGCGATTACAATGAGCAGTTCTTC
CAWSPWTSDYNEQFF
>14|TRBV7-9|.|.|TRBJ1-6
TGTGCCAGCAGCTTGGAGGAGGGGAATTCACCCCTCCACTTT
CASSLEEGNSPLHF
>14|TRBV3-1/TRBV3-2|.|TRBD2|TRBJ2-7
TGTGCCAGCAGCCCAAGTGGGACTAGCGAGAGTCAGTACTTC
CASSPSGTSESQYF
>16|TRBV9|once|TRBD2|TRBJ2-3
TGTGCCAGCAGCGTCGGGGCGGGAGACAGCACAGATACGCAGTATTTT
CASSVGAGDSTDTQYF
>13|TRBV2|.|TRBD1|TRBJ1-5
TGTGCCAGCAATACAGGGGGCTGGCAGCCCCAGCATTTT
CASNTGGWQPQHF
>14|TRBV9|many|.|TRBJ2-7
TGTGCCAGCAGCGTATCAACAGGGCTCTACGAGCAGTACTTC
CASSVSTGLYEQYF
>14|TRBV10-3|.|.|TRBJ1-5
TGTGCCATCAGCAGGGAAGATGGCAATCAGCCCCAGCATTTT
CAISREDGNQPQHF
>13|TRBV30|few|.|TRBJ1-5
TGTGCCTGGAACAGGGAGAGTGCTCAGCCCCAGCATTTT
CAWNRESAQPQHF
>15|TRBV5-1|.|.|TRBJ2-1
TGCGCCAGCAGCTTGAATGGGCACTTAGACAATGAGCAGTTCTTC
CASSLNGHLDNEQFF
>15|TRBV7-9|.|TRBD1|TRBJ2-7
TGTGCCAGCAGCTTAGGAGGGACAGGGGCCTACGAGCAGTACTTC
CASSLGGTGAYEQYF
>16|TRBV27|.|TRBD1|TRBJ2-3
TGTGCCAGCAATAGGGACAGAAGGGGGCCCACAGATACGCAGTATTTT
CASNRDRRGPTDTQYF
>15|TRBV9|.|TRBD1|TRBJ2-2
TGTGCCAGCAGCGTTACGGACAGGGGAACCGGGGAGCTGTTTTTT
CASSVTDRGTGELFF
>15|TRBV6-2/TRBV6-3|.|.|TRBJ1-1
TGTGCCAGCAGTGATTTAGACAGGCCGGTCTATGAAGCTTTCTTT
CASSDLDRPVYEAFF
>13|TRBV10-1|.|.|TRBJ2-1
TGCGCCAGCAGTGCGCAGCCGTCGCGGGAGCAGTTCTTC
CASSAQPSREQFF
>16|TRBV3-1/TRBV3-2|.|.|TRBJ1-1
TGTGCCAGCAGCCAAGTCTTCGGACAGCCGAACACTGAAGCTTTCTTT
CASSQVFGQPNTEAFF
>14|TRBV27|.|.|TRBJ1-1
TGTGCCAGCAGCCCCGGAGGGGTAGTCACTGAAGCTTTCTTT
CASSPGGVVTEAFF
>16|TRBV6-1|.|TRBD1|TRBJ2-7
TGTGCCAGCAGTGGAACCGACAGGGGCTATAGCTCCGAGCAGTACTTC
CASSGTDRGYSSEQYF
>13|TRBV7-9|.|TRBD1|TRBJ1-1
TGTGCCAGCAGCTTAGCGGGGACAGCTGAAGCTTTCTTT
CASSLAGTAEAFF
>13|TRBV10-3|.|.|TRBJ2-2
TGTGCCTCCGGGACTTCGAACACCGGGGAGCTGTTTTTT
CASGTSNTGELFF
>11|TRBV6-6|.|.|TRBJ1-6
TGTGCCACACGGAGGGATTCACCCCTCCACTTT
CATRRDSPLHF
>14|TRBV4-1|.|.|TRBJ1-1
TGCGCCAGCAGGGGGGCGAGAAAGAACACTGAAGCTTTCTTT
CASRGARKNTEAFF
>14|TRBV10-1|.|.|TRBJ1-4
TGCGCCAGCAGCTCAACCCGGGGTGGAGAAAAACTGTTTTTT
CASSSTRGGEKLFF
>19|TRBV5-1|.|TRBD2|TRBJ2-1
TGCGCCAGCAGCCCGCCGGGACTAGCGAGCCGGCGGTCCTACAATGAGCAGTTCTTC
CASSPPGLASRRSYNEQFF
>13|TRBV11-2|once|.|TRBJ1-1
TGTGCCAGCAGCTTTTCCGTGAACACTGAAGCTTTCTTT
CASSFSVNTEAFF
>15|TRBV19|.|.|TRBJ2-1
TGTGCCAGTAGGCAATCGACTGGCAATAGCAATGAGCAGTTCTTC
CASRQSTGNSNEQFF
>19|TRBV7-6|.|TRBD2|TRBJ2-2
TGTGCCAGCAGCCCTCTCGTTTTTGGACTAGCGGGAGACACCGGGGAGCTGTTTTTT
CASSPLVFGLAGDTGELFF
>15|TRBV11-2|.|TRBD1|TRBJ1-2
TGTGCCAGCAGCTTAGGCGGGACAGACTTCAGAGGCTACACCTTC
CASSLGGTDFRGYTF
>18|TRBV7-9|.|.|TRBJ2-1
TGTGCCAGCAGCTCATCAAGTGGGTTTGAGGGCTCCTACAATGAGCAGTTCTTC
CASSSSSGFEGSYNEQFF
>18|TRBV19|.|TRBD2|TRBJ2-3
TGTGCCAGCAAAACTACCGCCGGACTAGCGGGAGGAGCAGATACGCAGTATTTT
CASKTTAGLAGGADTQYF
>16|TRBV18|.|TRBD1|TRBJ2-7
TGTGCCAGCTCACCCTCGCCCGGACAGGGGCCGAACGAGCAGTACTTC
CASSPSPGQGPNEQYF
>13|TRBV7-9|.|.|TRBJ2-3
TGTGCTAGCCGGGACACTATGCCAGATACGCAGTATTTT
CASRDTMPDTQYF
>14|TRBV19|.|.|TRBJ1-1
TGTGCCAGTAGTATCCCAGTAATGAACACTGAAGCTTTCTTT
CASSIPVMNTEAFF
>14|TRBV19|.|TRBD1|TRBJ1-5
TGTGCCAGTAGAACAGGGGAGGCGAATCAGCCCCAGCATTTT
CASRTGEANQPQHF
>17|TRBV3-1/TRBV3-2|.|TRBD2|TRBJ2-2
TGTGCCAGCAGCCACACCGGGACTAGCGGGAACACCGGGGAGCTGTTTTTT
CASSHTGTSGNTGELFF
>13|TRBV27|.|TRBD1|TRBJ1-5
TGTGCCAGCTTTCAGGGGGTGGGTCAGCCCCAGCATTTT
CASFQGVGQPQHF
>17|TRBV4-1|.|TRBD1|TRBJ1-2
TGCGCCAGCAGCCAAACCGGACAGGGGGCTAGAGCGTATGGCTACACCTTC
CASSQTGQGARAYGYTF
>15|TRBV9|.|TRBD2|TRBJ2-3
TGTGCCAGCAGCACCGGGACTAGCCTAGGAGATACGCAGTATTTT
CASSTGTSLGDTQYF
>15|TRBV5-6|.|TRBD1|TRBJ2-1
TGTGCCAGCAGCTGGACAGGGGGCGCATATAATGAGCAGTTCTTC
CASSWTGGAYNEQFF
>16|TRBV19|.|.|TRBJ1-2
TGTGCCAGTAGTATAACCGGGGTCGGTTCTAACTATGGCTACACCTTC
CASSITGVGSNYGYTF
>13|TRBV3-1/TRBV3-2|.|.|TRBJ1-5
TGTGCCAGCAGCCAAGACCATAATCAGCCCCAGCATTTT
CASSQDHNQPQHF
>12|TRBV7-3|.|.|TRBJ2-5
TGTGCCAGCAGCTTAAATGGCTGGACCCAGTACTTC
CASSLNGWTQYF
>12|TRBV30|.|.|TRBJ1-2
TGTGCCCAGAGAGGGCTTAACTATGGCTACACCTTC
CAQRGLNYGYTF
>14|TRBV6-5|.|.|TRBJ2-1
TGTGCCAGCAGTTACGGGAGAGCTTACAATGAGCAGTTCTTC
CASSYGRAYNEQFF
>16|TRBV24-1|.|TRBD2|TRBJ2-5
TGTGCCACCAGTGAAACATCTAGCGGGAGTGTGGAGACCCAGTACTTC
CATSETSSGSVETQYF
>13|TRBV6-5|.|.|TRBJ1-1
TGTGCCAGCAGCTATAGACAGAACACTGAAGCTTTCTTT
CASSYRQNTEAFF
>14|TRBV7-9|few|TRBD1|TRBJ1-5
TGTGCCAGCAGCCCGGAAACAGGGGGTCAGCCCCAGCATTTT
CASSPETGGQPQHF
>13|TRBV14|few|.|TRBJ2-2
TGTGCCAGCAGCCAACAGGTGAACGGGGAGCTGTTTTTT
CASSQQVNGELFF
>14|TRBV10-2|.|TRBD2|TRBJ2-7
TGCGCCAGCAGTGATACTAGCGGAACCTACGAGCAGTACTTC
CASSDTSGTYEQYF
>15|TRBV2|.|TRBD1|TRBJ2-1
TGTGCCAGCAGCCAAGTACTAGAGGGGGCCGGTGAGCAGTTCTTC
CASSQVLEGAGEQFF
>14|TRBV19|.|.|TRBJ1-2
TGTGCCAGTAGTATAGGACAGGCCCACTATGGCTACACCTTC
CASSIGQAHYGYTF
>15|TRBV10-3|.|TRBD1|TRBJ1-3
TGTGCCATCATCCAGGACAGGGGGGCCCGAAACACCATATATTTT
CAIIQDRGARNTIYF